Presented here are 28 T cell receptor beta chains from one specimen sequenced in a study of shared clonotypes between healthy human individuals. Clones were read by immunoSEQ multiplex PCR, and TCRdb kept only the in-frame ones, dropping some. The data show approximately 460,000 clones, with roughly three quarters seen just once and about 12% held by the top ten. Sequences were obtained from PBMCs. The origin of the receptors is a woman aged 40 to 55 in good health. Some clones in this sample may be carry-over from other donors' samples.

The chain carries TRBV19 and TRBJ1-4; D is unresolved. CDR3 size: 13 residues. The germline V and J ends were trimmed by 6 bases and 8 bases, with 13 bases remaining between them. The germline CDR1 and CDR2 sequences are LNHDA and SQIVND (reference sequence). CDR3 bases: TGTGCCAGTAGGACACTGGGCGGCGAAAAACTGTTTTTT. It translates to CASRTLGGEKLFF.

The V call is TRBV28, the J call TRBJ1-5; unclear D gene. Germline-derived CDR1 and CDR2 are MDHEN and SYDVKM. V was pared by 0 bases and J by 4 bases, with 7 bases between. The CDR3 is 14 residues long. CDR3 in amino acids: CASSLWSANQPQHF. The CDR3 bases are TGTGCCAGCAGTTTATGGAGCGCGAATCAGCCCCAGCATTTT.

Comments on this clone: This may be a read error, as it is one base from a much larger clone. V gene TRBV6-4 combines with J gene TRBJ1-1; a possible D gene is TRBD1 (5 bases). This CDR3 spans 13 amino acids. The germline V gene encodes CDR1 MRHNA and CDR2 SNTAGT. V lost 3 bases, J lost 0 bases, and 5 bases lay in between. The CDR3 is CASSEGVNTEAFF. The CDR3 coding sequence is TGTGCCAGCAGTGAAGGGGTGAACACTGAAGCTTTCTTT.

CDR3 nucleotide sequence: TGCGCCAGCAGCCCCGGAGGGCCTGGCGATGGTGAGCAGTTCTTC. Protein: CASSPGGPGDGEQFF. J is TRBJ2-1 and V is TRBV5-1, with D perhaps matching TRBD2 (6 bases). The V and J ends lost 4 bases and 9 bases respectively, with 20 bases between them. In germline, CDR1 is SGHRS, CDR2 YFSETQ. This CDR3 spans 15 amino acids. The full variable domain, in which reference TRBV5-1 and TRBJ2-1 provide the parts outside the CDR3, is KAGVTQTPRYLIKTRGQQVTLSCSPISGHRSVSWYQQTPGQGLQFLFEYFSETQRNKGNFPGRFSGRQFSNSRSEMNVSTLELGDSALYLCASSPGGPGDGEQFFGPGTRLTVL.

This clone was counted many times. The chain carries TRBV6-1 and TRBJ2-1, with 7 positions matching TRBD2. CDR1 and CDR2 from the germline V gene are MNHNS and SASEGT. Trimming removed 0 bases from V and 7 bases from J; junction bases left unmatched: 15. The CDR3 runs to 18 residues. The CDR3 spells CASSEALVGPWGGNEQFF. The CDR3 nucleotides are TGTGCCAGCAGTGAAGCGCTAGTTGGCCCCTGGGGGGGGAATGAGCAGTTCTTC.

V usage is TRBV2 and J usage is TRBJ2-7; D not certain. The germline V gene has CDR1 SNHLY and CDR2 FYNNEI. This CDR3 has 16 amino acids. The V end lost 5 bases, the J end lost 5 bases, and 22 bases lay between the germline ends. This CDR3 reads CASSPFSGQAGDEQYF. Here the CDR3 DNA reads TGTGCCAGCAGTCCCTTTTCCGGGCAGGCTGGCGACGAGCAGTACTTC.

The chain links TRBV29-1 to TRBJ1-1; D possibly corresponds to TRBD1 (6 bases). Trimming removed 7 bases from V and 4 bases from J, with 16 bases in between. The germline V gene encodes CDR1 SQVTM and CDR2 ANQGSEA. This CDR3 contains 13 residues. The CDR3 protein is CSATGMGSTEAFF. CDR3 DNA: TGCAGCGCCACAGGGATGGGGTCCACTGAAGCTTTCTTT.

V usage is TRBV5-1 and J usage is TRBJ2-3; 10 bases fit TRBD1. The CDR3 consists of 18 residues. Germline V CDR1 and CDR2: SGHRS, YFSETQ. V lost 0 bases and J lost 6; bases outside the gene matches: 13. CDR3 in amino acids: CASSLVTGTGDGQDTQYF. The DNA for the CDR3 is TGCGCCAGCAGCTTGGTTACCGGGACAGGGGACGGGCAGGATACGCAGTATTTT.

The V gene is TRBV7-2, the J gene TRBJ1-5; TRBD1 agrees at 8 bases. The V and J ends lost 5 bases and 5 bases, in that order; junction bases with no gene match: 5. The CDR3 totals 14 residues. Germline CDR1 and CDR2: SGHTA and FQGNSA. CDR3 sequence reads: CASSAQGGDQPQHF. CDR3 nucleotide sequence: TGTGCCAGCAGCGCACAGGGGGGGGATCAGCCCCAGCATTTT.

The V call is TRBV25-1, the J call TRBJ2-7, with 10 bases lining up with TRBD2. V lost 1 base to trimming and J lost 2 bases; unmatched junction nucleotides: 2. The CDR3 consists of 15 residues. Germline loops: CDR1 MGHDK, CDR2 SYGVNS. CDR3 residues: CASSEFTSGAYEQYF. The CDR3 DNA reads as TGTGCCAGCAGTGAATTTACTAGCGGGGCCTACGAGCAGTACTTC.

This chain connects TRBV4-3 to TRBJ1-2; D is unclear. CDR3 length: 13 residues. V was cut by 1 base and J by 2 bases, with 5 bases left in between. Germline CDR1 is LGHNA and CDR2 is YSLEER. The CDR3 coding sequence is TGCGCCAGCAGCCAAGCTGGGAACTATGGCTACACCTTC. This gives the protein CASSQAGNYGYTF.

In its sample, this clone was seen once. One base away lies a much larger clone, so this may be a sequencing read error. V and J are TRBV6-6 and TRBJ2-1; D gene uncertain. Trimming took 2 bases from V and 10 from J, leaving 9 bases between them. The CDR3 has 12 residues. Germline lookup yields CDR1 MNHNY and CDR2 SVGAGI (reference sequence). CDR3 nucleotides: TGTGCCAGCAGTTACACCCCGCGGGAGCAGTTCTTC. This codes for CASSYTPREQFF.

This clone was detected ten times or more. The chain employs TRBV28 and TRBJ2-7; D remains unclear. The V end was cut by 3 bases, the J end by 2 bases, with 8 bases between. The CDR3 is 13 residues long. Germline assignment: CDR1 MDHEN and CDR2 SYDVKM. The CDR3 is CASSFQSAYEQYF. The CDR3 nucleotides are TGTGCCAGCAGTTTTCAGTCAGCCTACGAGCAGTACTTC.

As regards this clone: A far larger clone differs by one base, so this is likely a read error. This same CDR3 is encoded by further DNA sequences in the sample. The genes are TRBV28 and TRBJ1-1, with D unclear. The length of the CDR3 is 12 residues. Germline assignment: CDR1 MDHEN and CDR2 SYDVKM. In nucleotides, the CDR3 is TGCGCCAGCAGTTTAACTGGGGCTGAAGCTTTCTTT. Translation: CASSLTGAEAFF.

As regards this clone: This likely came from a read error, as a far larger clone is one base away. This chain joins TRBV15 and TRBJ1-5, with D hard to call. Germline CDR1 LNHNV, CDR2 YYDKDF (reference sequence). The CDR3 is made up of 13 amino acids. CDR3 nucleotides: TGTGCCACCGGCATCTATAGCAGTCAGCCCCAGCATTTT. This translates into CATGIYSSQPQHF.

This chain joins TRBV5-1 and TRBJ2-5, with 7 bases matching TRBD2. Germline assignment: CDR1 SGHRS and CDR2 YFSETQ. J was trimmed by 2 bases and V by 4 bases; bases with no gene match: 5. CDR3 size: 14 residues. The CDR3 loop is CASSGGDYQETQYF. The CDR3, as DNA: TGCGCCAGCAGCGGGGGGGACTATCAAGAGACCCAGTACTTC.

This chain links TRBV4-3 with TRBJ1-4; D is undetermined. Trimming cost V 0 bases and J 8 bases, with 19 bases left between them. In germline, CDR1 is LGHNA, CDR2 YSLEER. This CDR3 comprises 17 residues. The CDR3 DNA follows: TGCGCCAGCAGCCAAGAATTAGTGGTAACTCCTATCGAAAAACTGTTTTTT. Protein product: CASSQELVVTPIEKLFF.

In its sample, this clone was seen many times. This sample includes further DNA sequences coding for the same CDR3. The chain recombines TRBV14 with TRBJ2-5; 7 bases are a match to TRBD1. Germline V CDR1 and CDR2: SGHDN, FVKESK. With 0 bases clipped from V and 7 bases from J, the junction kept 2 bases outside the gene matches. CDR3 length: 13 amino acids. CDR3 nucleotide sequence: TGTGCCAGCAGCCAAGAGCAGGGGGTGACCCAGTACTTC. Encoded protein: CASSQEQGVTQYF.

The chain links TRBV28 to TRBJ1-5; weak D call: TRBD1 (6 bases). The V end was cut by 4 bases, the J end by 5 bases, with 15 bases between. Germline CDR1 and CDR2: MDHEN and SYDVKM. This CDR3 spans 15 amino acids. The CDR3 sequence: CASSSRQALDQPQHF. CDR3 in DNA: TGTGCCAGCAGTTCCCGACAGGCCCTGGATCAGCCCCAGCATTTT. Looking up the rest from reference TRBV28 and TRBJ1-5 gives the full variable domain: DVKVTQSSRYLVKRTGEKVFLECVQDMDHENMFWYRQDPGLGLRLIYFSYDVKMKEKGDIPEGYSVSREKKERFSLILESASTNQTSMYLCASSSRQALDQPQHFGDGTRLSIL.

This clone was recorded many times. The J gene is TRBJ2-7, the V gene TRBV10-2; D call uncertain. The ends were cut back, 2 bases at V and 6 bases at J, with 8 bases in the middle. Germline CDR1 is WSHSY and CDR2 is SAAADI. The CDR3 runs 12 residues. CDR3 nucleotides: TGCGCCAGCAGTGAGCCGGACCGCGAGCAGTACTTC. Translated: CASSEPDREQYF.

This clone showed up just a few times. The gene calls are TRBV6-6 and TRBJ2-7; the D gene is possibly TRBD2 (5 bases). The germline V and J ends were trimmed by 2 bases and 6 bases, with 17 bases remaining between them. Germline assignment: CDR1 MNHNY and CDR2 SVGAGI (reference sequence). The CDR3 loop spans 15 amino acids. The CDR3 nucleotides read TGTGCCAGCAGTTACGGAGGTACGTCCCTCAGCGAGCAGTACTTC. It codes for CASSYGGTSLSEQYF.

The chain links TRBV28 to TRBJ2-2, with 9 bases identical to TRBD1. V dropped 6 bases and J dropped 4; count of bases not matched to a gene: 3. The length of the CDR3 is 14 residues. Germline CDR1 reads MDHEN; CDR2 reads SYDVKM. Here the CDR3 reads CASSWDRVTGELFF. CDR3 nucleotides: TGTGCCAGCAGCTGGGACAGGGTCACCGGGGAGCTGTTTTTT. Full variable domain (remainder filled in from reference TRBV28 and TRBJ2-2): DVKVTQSSRYLVKRTGEKVFLECVQDMDHENMFWYRQDPGLGLRLIYFSYDVKMKEKGDIPEGYSVSREKKERFSLILESASTNQTSMYLCASSWDRVTGELFFGEGSRLTVL.

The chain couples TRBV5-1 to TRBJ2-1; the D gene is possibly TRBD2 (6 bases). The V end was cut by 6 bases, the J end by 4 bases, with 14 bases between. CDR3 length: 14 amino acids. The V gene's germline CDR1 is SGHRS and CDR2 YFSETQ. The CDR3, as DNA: TGCGCCAGCAATGGCGGGATAACTTACAATGAGCAGTTCTTC. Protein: CASNGGITYNEQFF. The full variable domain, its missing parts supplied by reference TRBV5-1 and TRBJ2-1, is KAGVTQTPRYLIKTRGQQVTLSCSPISGHRSVSWYQQTPGQGLQFLFEYFSETQRNKGNFPGRFSGRQFSNSRSEMNVSTLELGDSALYLCASNGGITYNEQFFGPGTRLTVL.

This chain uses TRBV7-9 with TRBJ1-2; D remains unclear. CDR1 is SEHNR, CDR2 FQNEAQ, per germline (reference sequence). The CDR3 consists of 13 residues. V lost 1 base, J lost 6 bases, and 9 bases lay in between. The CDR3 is CASSLGVSDGYTF. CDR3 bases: TGTGCCAGCAGCTTAGGGGTTTCGGATGGCTACACCTTC.

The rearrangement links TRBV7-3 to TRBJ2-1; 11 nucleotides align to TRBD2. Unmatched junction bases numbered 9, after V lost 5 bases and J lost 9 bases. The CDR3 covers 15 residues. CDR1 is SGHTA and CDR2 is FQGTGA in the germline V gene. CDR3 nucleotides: TGTGCCAGCAGCCCGATCCCCGGGACTAGCGGTGAGCAGTTCTTC. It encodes CASSPIPGTSGEQFF.

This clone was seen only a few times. CDR3 nucleotides: TGTGCCAGCAGTGAATCGGTCTGGACAGCTGGAAACACCATATATTTT. It translates to CASSESVWTAGNTIYF. The chain has TRBV25-1 and TRBJ1-3; D is possibly TRBD1 (6 bases). This CDR3 region has 16 residues. Germline assignment: CDR1 MGHDK and CDR2 SYGVNS. V dropped 1 base and J dropped 2 bases, with 12 bases sitting between them.

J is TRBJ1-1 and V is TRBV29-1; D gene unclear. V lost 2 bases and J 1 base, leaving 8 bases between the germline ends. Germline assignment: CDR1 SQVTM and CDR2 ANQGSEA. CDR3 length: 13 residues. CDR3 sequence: CSVESASNTEAFF. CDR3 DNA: TGCAGCGTTGAATCGGCGTCGAACACTGAAGCTTTCTTT.

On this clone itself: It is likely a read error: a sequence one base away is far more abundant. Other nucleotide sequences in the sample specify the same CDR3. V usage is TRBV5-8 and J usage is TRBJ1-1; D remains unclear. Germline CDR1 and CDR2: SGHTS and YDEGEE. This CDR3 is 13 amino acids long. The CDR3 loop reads CASSSTSNTEAFF. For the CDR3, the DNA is TGTGCCAGCAGTTCCACATCGAACACTGAAGCCTTCTTT.